This entry lists 19 T cell receptor beta chains sequenced from one sample in a study of T cell responses to AZD1222 COVID-19 vaccine. The assay was immunoSEQ multiplex PCR, and TCRdb's table has in-frame clones only and misses some. The table shows about 150,000 clones, with about nine tenths occurring only once. The material sequenced was peripheral blood, taken 28 days after the second AZD1222 dose. The receptor source for this set is an adult who received the AZD1222 COVID-19 vaccine.

The chain couples TRBV11-1 to TRBJ2-1, with 10 positions matching TRBD2. V lost 5 bases to trimming and J lost 4 bases; unmatched junction nucleotides: 5. CDR1 SGHAT and CDR2 FQDESV come from the germline V gene (reference sequence). CDR3 length: 15 amino acids. CDR3: CASSRTSGIYNEQFF. Here the CDR3 DNA reads TGTGCCAGCAGCCGAACTAGCGGGATATACAATGAGCAGTTCTTC.

The J gene is TRBJ1-2, the V gene TRBV6-5; D uncertain. The V gene's germline CDR1 is MNHEY and CDR2 SVGAGI. This CDR3 has 14 amino acids. V was trimmed by 7 bases and J by 0 bases, leaving 12 bases between them. The CDR3 region is CASTGGGTNYGYTF. In DNA, the CDR3 is TGTGCCAGCACCGGCGGCGGGACTAACTATGGCTACACCTTC.

The chain is built from TRBV21-1 and TRBJ1-4. TRBV21-1 is assigned pseudogene status. This CDR3 has 15 residues. Written as DNA, the CDR3 is TGTGCCAGCAGCGGGCGCAGGGACGAGGCTGAAAAACTGTTTTTT. This gives the protein CASSGRRDEAEKLFF.

This sequence joins TRBV4-1 and TRBJ1-5; D is unresolved. There are 15 residues in the CDR3. Trimming removed 4 bases from V and 1 base from J, with 11 bases in between. Germline loops: CDR1 MGHRA, CDR2 YSYEKL. CDR3 sequence (DNA): TGCGCCAGCAGCCTAACCCGGGAGAGCAATCAGCCCCAGCATTTT. Its protein is CASSLTRESNQPQHF.

The chain uses TRBV27 and TRBJ2-4; the D gene is possibly TRBD1 (6 bases). The CDR3 has 12 amino acids. V lost 9 bases and J 12 bases, leaving 18 bases between the germline ends. The germline gives CDR1 MNHEY, CDR2 SMNVEV (reference sequence). The CDR3 nucleotides read TGTGCCAGACACCTGGTGACAGGTTGTCAGTACTTC. It is translated as CARHLVTGCQYF.

The chain carries TRBV2 and TRBJ1-2, with D perhaps matching TRBD1 (5 bases). Deletions cut 4 bases from V and 14 bases from J, with 14 bases between. CDR3 length: 11 amino acids. Germline assignment: CDR1 SNHLY and CDR2 FYNNEI. The CDR3 DNA reads as TGTGCCAGCAGTGTACGGTACAGGCTAACCTTC. It is translated as CASSVRYRLTF.

The chain has TRBV25-1 and TRBJ2-3; no definite D call. The germline V and J ends were trimmed by 0 bases and 1 base, with 5 bases remaining between them. CDR3 length: 14 residues. Germline CDR1 MGHDK, CDR2 SYGVNS. The CDR3 loop reads CASSEYTGTDTQYF. DNA for the CDR3: TGTGCCAGCAGTGAATATACAGGCACAGATACGCAGTATTTT.

The chain couples TRBV27 to TRBJ1-5, with D unresolved. V was clipped by 5 bases and J by 0 bases, with 5 bases between them. The CDR3 has 13 amino acids. Per germline, CDR1 MNHEY and CDR2 SMNVEV (reference sequence). The CDR3, as DNA: TGTGCCAGCAGTGGGTATAGCAATCAGCCCCAGCATTTT. As protein: CASSGYSNQPQHF.

The chain couples TRBV18 to TRBJ1-2; TRBD1 might be the D (6 bases). The CDR3 runs to 14 residues. The V gene's germline CDR1 is KGHSH and CDR2 LQKENI. V was shortened by 3 bases and J by 5 bases, with 13 bases between the two germline ends. The CDR3 loop is CASSPFRGAYGYTF. The CDR3 DNA reads TGTGCCAGCTCACCTTTTAGGGGGGCGTATGGCTACACCTTC.

The chain combines TRBV18 with TRBJ1-4, with unresolved D. The CDR3 has 16 residues. The germline V and J ends were trimmed by 1 base and 0 bases, with 9 bases remaining between them. The germline V gene has CDR1 KGHSH and CDR2 LQKENI. DNA of the CDR3: TGTGCCAGCTCACCACGAGGCAGACCAACTAATGAAAAACTGTTTTTT. This gives the protein CASSPRGRPTNEKLFF.

The chain recombines TRBV6-2 or TRBV6-3 with TRBJ2-7; no firm D call. Germline V gene lookup returns CDR1 MNHEY and CDR2 SVGEGT. V was trimmed by 2 bases and J by 2 bases, leaving 4 bases between them. This CDR3 has 12 amino acids. The CDR3 region has the DNA TGTGCCAGCAGTTACACGCCCTACGAGCAGTACTTC. Residues: CASSYTPYEQYF.

The chain employs TRBV9 and TRBJ1-1, with a weak D call TRBD1 (5 bases). Germline assignment: CDR1 SGDLS and CDR2 YYNGEE. Trimming stripped 5 bases from V and 2 bases from J, with 16 bases between. The CDR3 is 15 amino acids. CDR3 DNA sequence: TGTGCCAGCAGGGTTAACCGGGACGGTAACACTGAAGCTTTCTTT. Its translation is CASRVNRDGNTEAFF.

The chain uses TRBV10-2 and TRBJ2-3; tentatively, D is TRBD2 (6 bases). The CDR3 totals 16 residues. Per the germline V gene, CDR1 is WSHSY and CDR2 is SAAADI. The germline V and J ends were trimmed by 0 bases and 1 base, with 11 bases remaining between them. The DNA for the CDR3 is TGCGCCAGCAGTGAGTCGAATTGGGGGGGCACAGATACGCAGTATTTT. Translated, it gives CASSESNWGGTDTQYF.

J is TRBJ1-5 and V is TRBV18; 11 nucleotides align to TRBD1. Per the germline V gene, CDR1 is KGHSH and CDR2 is LQKENI. This CDR3 has 16 amino acids. J was trimmed by 1 base and V by 4 bases; bases with no gene match: 3. CDR3: CASSLGTGGSNQPQHF. CDR3 sequence (DNA): TGTGCCAGCTCACTAGGGACAGGGGGAAGCAATCAGCCCCAGCATTTT.

As concerns this clone: An end of the junction differs from the germline gene, which may be a read error. The CDR3 loop reads CASGDRVYEQYF. CDR3 DNA: TGCGCCAGCGGTGACAGGGTCTACGAGCAGTACTTC. V gene TRBV10-1 combines with J gene TRBJ2-7; 7 bases fit TRBD1. This CDR3 is 12 amino acids long. CDR1 is WNHNN, CDR2 SYGVQD, per germline (reference sequence).

V and J are TRBV7-9 and TRBJ1-5; D ambiguous. The germline gives CDR1 SEHNR, CDR2 FQNEAQ (reference sequence). The CDR3 has 12 amino acids. V was trimmed by 1 base and J by 6 bases, leaving 4 bases between them. CDR3 coding DNA: TGTGCCAGCAGCTTAGGATTTCAGCCCCAGCATTTT. Residues: CASSLGFQPQHF.

About this clone itself: The same CDR3 is also encoded by other DNA sequences in this sample. This rearrangement joins TRBV29-1 to TRBJ2-3; D not resolved. Per the germline V gene, CDR1 is SQVTM and CDR2 is ANQGSEA. V was pared by 6 bases and J by 3 bases, with 4 bases between. The CDR3 consists of 10 residues. The CDR3, as DNA: TGCAGCGTCGATACAGATACGCAGTATTTT. This translates into CSVDTDTQYF.

The chain uses TRBV6-2 or TRBV6-3 and TRBJ1-1; no firm D call. CDR1 and CDR2 (germline): MNHEY, SVGEGT. The CDR3 runs to 14 residues. V lost 3 bases to trimming and J lost 0 bases, with 8 bases between them. CDR3 sequence: CASSYVEMNTEAFF. The CDR3 DNA reads as TGTGCCAGCAGTTATGTGGAAATGAACACTGAAGCTTTCTTT.

This sequence joins TRBV24-1 and TRBJ2-1, with 11 bases that match TRBD2. The germline CDR1 and CDR2 sequences are KGHDR and SFDVKD. CDR3 size: 12 residues. Unmatched junction bases numbered 6, after V lost 12 bases and J lost 9 bases. The CDR3 bases are TGTGCCCCACGACTAGCGGGACTTGAGCAGTTCTTC. Residues: CAPRLAGLEQFF.